This T cell receptor (beta chain) comes out of a study of T-cell reconstitution after alpha-beta-depleted transplantation in children. Unique molecular identifiers were used in preparing the TCRbeta library. TCRdb reprocessed the PCR reads with MiXCR, giving one entry per CDR3 protein. The sample lists 97,000 or so distinct CDR3 sequences; about 7.5% were seen once. CDR1 is MDHEN and CDR2 is SYDVKM in the germline V gene. The CDR3 is 14 amino acids. Deletions cut 8 bases from V and 4 bases from J, with 17 bases between. This TCR came from a boy aged 2 to 10 with acute lymphoblastic leukemia, due to receive a stem cell transplant. The chain employs TRBV28 and TRBJ2-5; a possible D gene is TRBD1 (6 bases). The material was PBMCs, obtained before TCRalphabeta/CD19-depleted stem cell transplant. DNA of the CDR3: TGTGCCAGCTTAACAGGGAGTCGTAGAGAGACCCAGTACTTC. This gives the protein CASLTGSRRETQYF.